This T cell receptor (beta chain) emerged from a study of T-cell reconstitution after alpha-beta-depleted transplantation in children. General study findings and limits: The authors attributed T-cell counts and diversity one year after transplant mostly to newly produced T cells.

Germline lookup yields CDR1 MNHEY and CDR2 SVGAGI. The CDR3 loop spans 16 amino acids. With 4 bases removed from V and 5 bases from J, the gap between germline ends came to 17 bases. A note on this clonotype: Its matching antigen is unknown.

Library preparation (for TCRbeta) was performed with unique molecular identifiers. TCRdb used MiXCR to reprocess the PCR reads, holding one entry per CDR3 protein. This sample has under 750,000 distinct CDR3 sequences, with more than 20% found just once. The chain combines TRBV6-5 with TRBJ2-2; TRBD2 might be the D (5 bases). The sample consisted of PBMCs, mostly from graft donor cells, taken 360 days after TCRalphabeta/CD19-depleted stem cell transplant. The TCR originated in a boy younger than two who had a stem cell transplant for acute myeloid leukemia, so the T cells may come from the graft donor. The CDR3 region has the DNA TGTGCCAGCAGTTTTACGCGTTACGGGAAGACCGGGGAGCTGTTTTTT. Translated, it gives CASSFTRYGKTGELFF.